This T cell receptor beta chain was sequenced for a study of T cells in Graves' hyperthyroidism and ophthalmopathy. Those with hyperthyroidism were 18 to 65 years old, newly diagnosed, and ill for under 2 months. Amplification of TCR beta CDR3 regions used RNA as the template. Using the HTBI primer set, a first-round RT-PCR was run on the TCR CDR3. Each CDR3 protein is one row after TCRdb ran MiXCR on the multiplex PCR reads. Here the sample spans about 540,000 distinct CDR3 sequences, 46% being singletons. Germline-derived CDR1 and CDR2 are SNHLY and FYNNEI. The CDR3 spans 16 residues. V lost 8 bases and J lost 0, with 18 bases in between.

The receptor was isolated from a woman under 30 with Graves' hyperthyroidism. The chain combines TRBV2 with TRBJ2-3; D is possibly TRBD2 (5 bases). Sequencing was carried out using peripheral blood or thyroid tissue (not recorded which). CDR3 in DNA: TGTGCCAGCGCGACGCCCAATCCTAGCAGCACAGATACGCAGTATTTT. It translates to CASATPNPSSTDTQYF.